These 20 T cell receptor beta chains originate from one sample sequenced in a study of T cell repertoires in cytomegalovirus infection. Each CDR3 protein is one row after TCRdb ran MiXCR on the reads. Among some 700,000 distinct CDR3 sequences listed, 35% to 40% were seen once. Sequencing was done on a sample of PBMCs. The receptor set was obtained from a human donor in good health (CMV status not recorded). Some clones in this sample may be carry-over from other donors' samples.

J is TRBJ2-7 and V is TRBV27; TRBD1 aligns across 9 bases. With 2 bases clipped from V and 6 bases from J, the junction kept 5 bases outside the gene matches. Germline CDR1 and CDR2: MNHEY and SMNVEV (reference sequence). The length of the CDR3 is 14 residues. CDR3 loop: CASSLGQGRREQYF. The DNA of the CDR3 is TGTGCCAGCAGTTTAGGACAGGGGCGGCGCGAGCAGTACTTC.

This clonotype occurred a few times. This rearrangement joins TRBV7-3 to TRBJ1-1; weak D call: TRBD1 (5 bases). The germline CDR1 and CDR2 sequences are SGHTA and FQGTGA. V lost 1 base and J 1 base, leaving 16 bases between the germline ends. CDR3 length: 17 amino acids. This CDR3 reads CASSLKLGTHGNTEAFF. CDR3 nucleotide sequence: TGTGCCAGCAGCTTAAAATTGGGGACTCATGGGAACACTGAAGCTTTCTTT.

The chain links TRBV29-1 to TRBJ1-5; D is undetermined. Germline values: CDR1 SQVTM, CDR2 ANQGSEA. The CDR3 sequence is 12 residues long. V lost 4 bases to trimming and J lost 3 bases, with 7 bases between them. The CDR3 DNA reads as TGCAGCGTTGGGGAGAACAATCAGCCCCAGCATTTT. Protein: CSVGENNQPQHF.

This clonotype has ten or more counts. The V call is TRBV20-1, the J call TRBJ1-1; D gene unclear. The CDR3 has 14 residues. CDR1 DFQATT and CDR2 SNEGSKA come from the germline V gene (reference sequence). V was trimmed by 0 bases and J by 4 bases, leaving 12 bases between them. CDR3 loop: CSARDLGRATEAFF. Written as DNA, the CDR3 is TGCAGTGCTAGAGATCTTGGAAGGGCCACTGAAGCTTTCTTT.

The rearrangement uses TRBV20-1 and TRBJ2-3, with D possibly TRBD1 on 6 matching bases. V was trimmed by 6 bases and J by 0 bases, leaving 13 bases between them. The V gene's germline CDR1 is DFQATT and CDR2 SNEGSKA (reference sequence). The CDR3 is 14 residues long. CDR3 amino acids: CSARRDTSTDTQYF. The CDR3 coding sequence is TGCAGTGCACGCCGGGACACAAGCACAGATACGCAGTATTTT.

The chain couples TRBV2 to TRBJ1-3; D is perhaps TRBD1 (6 bases). The V end lost 6 bases, the J end lost 0 bases, and 9 bases lay between the germline ends. The length of the CDR3 is 14 residues. CDR1 and CDR2 from the germline V gene are SNHLY and FYNNEI. CDR3 sequence (DNA): TGTGCCAGCAGCGACAGGACCTCTGGAAACACCATATATTTT. It encodes CASSDRTSGNTIYF.

The rearrangement uses TRBV7-2 and TRBJ1-2, with D unclear. This CDR3 region has 14 residues. V was trimmed by 0 bases and J by 1 base, leaving 6 bases between them. Germline V gene data show CDR1 as SGHTA and CDR2 as FQGNSA. This CDR3 is CASSLAADNYGYTF. The CDR3 DNA follows: TGTGCCAGCAGCTTAGCGGCAGATAACTATGGCTACACCTTC. Combining the CDR3 with reference TRBV7-2 and TRBJ1-2 gives the whole variable domain GAGVSQSPSNKVTEKGKDVELRCDPISGHTALYWYRQSLGQGLEFLIYFQGNSAPDKSGLPSDRFSAERTGGSVSTLTIQRTQQEDSAVYLCASSLAADNYGYTFGSGTRLTVV.

CDR3 residues: CASSRLVFDEQYF. Here the CDR3 DNA reads TGCGCCAGCAGCCGACTAGTTTTTGACGAGCAGTACTTC. V gene TRBV4-1 combines with J gene TRBJ2-7; maybe TRBD2 (6 bases). V lost 4 bases and J 5 bases, leaving 12 bases between the germline ends. Germline V gene sequence: CDR1 MGHRA, CDR2 YSYEKL. The CDR3 totals 13 residues.

The DNA for the CDR3 is TGTGCCAGCAGCTTGACAGCCCGGGCCTCGTACAATGAGCAGTTCTTC. Translated: CASSLTARASYNEQFF. The rearrangement uses TRBV11-2 and TRBJ2-1; possibly TRBD1 for D (5 bases). Germline lookup yields CDR1 SGHAT and CDR2 FQNNGV. Trimming shortened V by 3 bases and J by 4 bases, and 16 bases separated the two germline ends. CDR3 length: 16 amino acids. The variable domain in full, completed from reference TRBV11-2 and TRBJ2-1, reads EAGVAQSPRYKIIEKRQSVAFWCNPISGHATLYWYQQILGQGPKLLIQFQNNGVVDDSQLPKDRFSAERLKGVDSTLKIQPAKLEDSAVYLCASSLTARASYNEQFFGPGTRLTVL.

This clonotype was counted at least ten times. The chain joins TRBV7-2 to TRBJ1-6, with D possibly matching TRBD1 (5 bases). Germline CDR1 reads SGHTA; CDR2 reads FQGNSA. Trimming shortened V by 2 bases and J by 5 bases, and 13 bases separated the two germline ends. The CDR3 loop spans 16 amino acids. The CDR3, as DNA: TGTGCCAGCAGCTTATTCGTGACAGCTAATAATTCACCCCTCCACTTT. This sequence encodes CASSLFVTANNSPLHF. The full variable domain, with the rest looked up from reference TRBV7-2 and TRBJ1-6, is GAGVSQSPSNKVTEKGKDVELRCDPISGHTALYWYRQSLGQGLEFLIYFQGNSAPDKSGLPSDRFSAERTGGSVSTLTIQRTQQEDSAVYLCASSLFVTANNSPLHFGNGTRLTVT.

The gene calls are TRBV19 and TRBJ1-5; D remains unclear. V was cut by 5 bases and J by 2 bases, with 16 bases left in between. The germline V gene has CDR1 LNHDA and CDR2 SQIVND (reference sequence). The length of the CDR3 is 16 residues. CDR3 coding DNA: TGTGCCAGTAGTCTTACCATAGGTCAGCGCAATCAGCCCCAGCATTTT. It yields the protein CASSLTIGQRNQPQHF. The full variable domain, its missing parts supplied by reference TRBV19 and TRBJ1-5, is DGGITQSPKYLFRKEGQNVTLSCEQNLNHDAMYWYRQDPGQGLRLIYYSQIVNDFQKGDIAEGYSVSREKKESFPLTVTSAQKNPTAFYLCASSLTIGQRNQPQHFGDGTRLSIL.

The V and J genes are TRBV12-3 or TRBV12-4 and TRBJ1-6; 7 nucleotides match TRBD1. This CDR3 spans 14 amino acids. V shed 3 bases and J 10 bases; nucleotides not matched to a gene: 6. The CDR3 protein is CASSLKGARSPLHF. The CDR3 nucleotides read TGTGCCAGCAGTTTGAAGGGGGCTCGGTCACCCCTCCACTTT.

This clonotype occurred a few times. Here the CDR3 DNA reads TGTGCCATCGGGATCGAAAACACCGGGGAGCTGTTTTTT. It yields the protein CAIGIENTGELFF. The chain employs TRBV10-3 and TRBJ2-2; D remains unclear. The germline V and J ends were trimmed by 8 bases and 2 bases, with 9 bases remaining between them. CDR3 size: 13 residues. Germline CDR1 and CDR2: ENHRY and SYGVKD.

V and J are TRBV4-2 and TRBJ2-7; TRBD1 agrees at 9 bases. V shed 6 bases, J shed 5 bases, and the junction held 8 bases outside the gene matches. Germline values: CDR1 LGHNA, CDR2 YNFKEQ. The CDR3 sequence is 14 residues long. As DNA, the CDR3 is TGTGCCAGCAGTTCCGGGACAGGGATAAACGAGCAGTACTTC. This codes for CASSSGTGINEQYF.

With regard to this clonotype: Since no conserved phenylalanine or tryptophan closes the CDR3, a read error is the likely cause. The chain is built from TRBV12-5 and TRBJ2-1; D unresolved. CDR1 and CDR2 from the germline V gene are LGHNT and FRNRAP. The V end lost 1 base, the J end lost 8 bases, and 6 bases lay between the germline ends. The CDR3 totals 12 residues. CDR3 nucleotides: TGTGCTAGTGGTTTGGGTTGGGATGAGCAGTTCTGC. Protein: CASGLGWDEQFC.

This clonotype has a handful of counts. The chain combines TRBV20-1 with TRBJ2-3; 11 bases agree with TRBD2. Unmatched junction bases numbered 8, after V lost 1 base and J lost 2 bases. Looked up from germline, CDR1 is DFQATT and CDR2 is SNEGSKA (reference sequence). This CDR3 spans 17 amino acids. The CDR3 DNA is TGCAGTGCTAGAGCCCCACTAGCGGGGGCTCACACAGATACGCAGTATTTT. This sequence encodes CSARAPLAGAHTDTQYF.

The rearrangement uses TRBV20-1 and TRBJ2-2; D is unresolved. The germline gives CDR1 DFQATT, CDR2 SNEGSKA (reference sequence). V gave up 6 bases and J gave up 6 bases, with 11 bases separating them. The CDR3 extends over 12 amino acids. The CDR3 DNA sequence: TGCAGTGCCTTCTTTCCCCCCGGGGAGCTGTTTTTT. This translates into CSAFFPPGELFF.

V gene TRBV19 combines with J gene TRBJ2-7; TRBD2 matches at 10 bases. The CDR3 covers 16 residues. The V gene's germline CDR1 is LNHDA and CDR2 SQIVND (reference sequence). V lost 4 bases, J lost 0 bases, and 6 bases stayed unmatched. The CDR3 protein is CASSTGLAVSSYEQYF. CDR3 bases: TGTGCCAGTAGTACCGGACTAGCGGTGAGCTCCTACGAGCAGTACTTC.

The rearrangement links TRBV6-1 to TRBJ1-5, with D possibly being TRBD1 (5 bases). The V and J ends lost 3 bases and 5 bases respectively, with 14 bases between them. The CDR3 sequence is 15 residues long. The germline V gene encodes CDR1 MNHNS and CDR2 SASEGT. As DNA, the CDR3 is TGTGCCAGCAGTGATTGGGGGGAGGCAGATCAGCCCCAGCATTTT. Translated, it gives CASSDWGEADQPQHF.

This clonotype was observed many times. The chain has TRBV7-2 and TRBJ1-5; 7 bases align to TRBD1. Germline V gene data show CDR1 as SGHTA and CDR2 as FQGNSA. CDR3 length: 18 amino acids. J lost 0 bases, V lost 1 base, and 9 bases had no gene match. CDR3 nucleotide sequence: TGTGCCAGCAGCTTAGTTCCGGGACAGATGTATAGCAATCAGCCCCAGCATTTT. Amino acid sequence: CASSLVPGQMYSNQPQHF.